The T cell receptor beta chain described here comes from a study of T cells in lung cancer brain metastases. Losses at the gene ends were 0 bases for V and 3 bases for J; bases not matched to a gene: 3. The CDR3 loop spans 15 amino acids. Looked up from germline, CDR1 is MGHDK and CDR2 is SYGVNS. Patients had resection for synchronous oligometastatic disease or delayed recurrence of a solitary brain metastasis. Generated by immunoSEQ multiplex PCR, the TCRdb table keeps only in-frame clones and is missing some. The sample lists about 4,200 clones, approximately 90% occurring once. In this sample, this clone turned up once.

Material: tumor tissue from the primary lung tumor. The sequence derives from a man aged 55 to 69 with non-small cell lung cancer. The V call is TRBV25-1, the J call TRBJ2-5, with TRBD2 identical over 8 bases. CDR3 sequence (DNA): TGTGCCAGCAGTGAATATACCGGGGGGGAAGAGACCCAGTACTTC. Translated: CASSEYTGGEETQYF.